This T cell receptor (beta chain) is drawn from a study of cytomegalovirus exposure and HLA in healthy donors. Study conclusions and caveats: An analysis was carried out at a later point. It showed that HLA-associated TCR beta chains were more clonally expanded than equally common non-associated chains. There were some public TCRs occurring in many donors, but most TCR sequences were rare.

Both 60 Vbeta primers and 13 Jbeta primers went into the PCR. The data were produced by immunoSEQ multiplex PCR, yet TCRdb's version contains in-frame clones alone and is incomplete. The sample gives 180,000 or so clones, about 75% of which show up once; roughly 13% is in the top ten. With respect to this clone: Its matching antigen is unknown.

Germline values: CDR1 SGHDN, CDR2 FVKESK. CDR3 size: 15 residues. V was shortened by 4 bases and J by 6 bases, with 15 bases between the two germline ends. The TCR originated in a man over 45 in good health and CMV-seropositive. The V gene is TRBV14, the J gene TRBJ2-2; TRBD1 is a possible D gene (6 bases). Sequencing input: PBMCs. The CDR3 coding sequence is TGTGCCAGCAGCCGATACAGGGCAGGAGCCGGGGAGCTGTTTTTT. Its translation is CASSRYRAGAGELFF.